The 23 T cell receptor beta chains below come from one sample, sequenced in a study of metastatic and nonmetastatic thyroid tumors. Patients had received no treatment of any kind before thyroid surgery. TCRdb re-called clones from the PCR reads using MiXCR. The sample lists around 70,000 clones; more than 15% were seen once. The sequenced sample was blood. Every receptor here comes from a female donor with papillary thyroid cancer or a benign thyroid nodule (not recorded which). Some clones in this sample may be carry-over from other donors' samples.

This chain connects TRBV28 to TRBJ1-1; D ambiguous. Germline V gene sequence: CDR1 MDHEN, CDR2 SYDVKM. The CDR3 covers 16 residues. The ends were cut back, 4 bases at V and 3 bases at J, with 18 bases in the middle. The CDR3 sequence is CASSSTLMEWDTEAFF. In nucleotides, the CDR3 is TGTGCCAGCAGTTCAACCTTGATGGAGTGGGACACTGAAGCTTTCTTT.

At least ten counts were recorded for this clone. The rearrangement joins TRBV4-1 to TRBJ2-2; TRBD2 matches at 8 bases. Losses at the gene ends were 4 bases for V and 2 bases for J; bases not matched to a gene: 3. Germline-derived CDR1 and CDR2 are MGHRA and YSYEKL. The CDR3 is made up of 15 amino acids. CDR3 sequence: CASSLRTSNTGELFF. In nucleotides, the CDR3 is TGCGCCAGCAGCCTGAGGACTAGCAACACCGGGGAGCTGTTTTTT.

The chain joins TRBV2 to TRBJ2-1; D is unclear. CDR1 and CDR2 from the germline V gene are SNHLY and FYNNEI. This CDR3 has 11 amino acids. Trimming cost V 3 bases and J 9 bases, with 6 bases left between them. The CDR3 reads CASSDIGEQFF. The CDR3 DNA reads TGTGCCAGCAGTGACATCGGTGAGCAGTTCTTC.

This clone was found many times. The J gene is TRBJ2-1, the V gene TRBV11-2, with D perhaps TRBD2 (5 bases). V dropped 5 bases and J dropped 12 bases, with 17 bases sitting between them. CDR1 and CDR2 (germline): SGHAT, FQNNGV. The CDR3 loop spans 13 amino acids. The CDR3 region is CASSMVGLAVQFF. The CDR3 DNA follows: TGTGCCAGCAGCATGGTCGGACTTGCGGTGCAGTTCTTC.

This clone was detected only a few times. V is TRBV19 and J is TRBJ1-4, with a tentative D call TRBD1 (5 bases). Germline V gene lookup returns CDR1 LNHDA and CDR2 SQIVND (reference sequence). Trimming shortened V by 10 bases and J by 7 bases, and 13 bases separated the two germline ends. The CDR3 has 12 residues. The CDR3 DNA follows: TGTGCCACCTCCCCGGGGGGTGAAAAACTGTTTTTT. The encoded protein is CATSPGGEKLFF. Drawing the rest from reference TRBV19 and TRBJ1-4, the complete variable domain is DGGITQSPKYLFRKEGQNVTLSCEQNLNHDAMYWYRQDPGQGLRLIYYSQIVNDFQKGDIAEGYSVSREKKESFPLTVTSAQKNPTAFYLCATSPGGEKLFFGSGTQLSVL.

This clone was seen at least ten times. The V and J genes are TRBV27 and TRBJ2-7; D is unresolved. V was clipped by 0 bases and J by 6 bases, with 12 bases between them. Germline-derived CDR1 and CDR2 are MNHEY and SMNVEV (reference sequence). This CDR3 spans 14 amino acids. DNA for the CDR3: TGTGCCAGCAGTTTATCCGTTAATTTCGGCGAGCAGTACTTC. Encoded protein: CASSLSVNFGEQYF.

The chain links TRBV2 to TRBJ1-6, with D possibly TRBD1 on 5 matching bases. The CDR3 is 16 amino acids. CDR1 SNHLY and CDR2 FYNNEI come from the germline V gene. V lost 4 bases, J lost 5 bases, and 15 bases lay in between. CDR3 loop: CASSVQGSENNSPLHF. DNA of the CDR3: TGTGCCAGCAGTGTTCAGGGATCGGAAAATAATTCACCCCTCCACTTT.

This clone was picked up many times. Other DNA sequences in this sample translate to the same CDR3. The V and J genes are TRBV20-1 and TRBJ2-2; the D gene could be TRBD1 or TRBD2 (5 bases each). The length of the CDR3 is 14 residues. V lost 5 bases, J lost 0 bases, and 10 bases lay in between. Germline lookup yields CDR1 DFQATT and CDR2 SNEGSKA (reference sequence). The CDR3 DNA follows: TGCAGTGCTGCCGGGACCGCGAACACCGGGGAGCTGTTTTTT. It specifies CSAAGTANTGELFF.

About this clone itself: A much larger clonotype is one base distant, so this may be a read error. This CDR3 reads CATSEDSVSYEQYF. CDR3 nucleotides: TGTGCCACCAGTGAGGACTCGGTCTCCTACGAGCAGTACTTT. V usage is TRBV24-1 and J usage is TRBJ2-7, with D possibly matching TRBD2 (5 bases). The CDR3 totals 14 residues. Germline-derived CDR1 and CDR2 are KGHDR and SFDVKD.

Only a few counts were recorded for this clone. The chain employs TRBV6-4 and TRBJ2-5; a possible D gene is TRBD1 (5 bases). The V and J ends lost 5 bases and 5 bases respectively, with 15 bases between them. CDR1 is MRHNA, CDR2 SNTAGT, per germline. CDR3 length: 14 residues. The CDR3 sequence: CASSYRAPGETQYF. CDR3 bases: TGTGCCAGCAGTTATAGGGCCCCAGGGGAGACCCAGTACTTC.

This clone was counted many times. V gene TRBV11-1 combines with J gene TRBJ2-7; D gene unclear. Germline CDR1 is SGHAT and CDR2 is FQDESV (reference sequence). V dropped 3 bases and J dropped 0 bases, with 15 bases sitting between them. The length of the CDR3 is 16 residues. In DNA, the CDR3 is TGTGCCAGCAGCTTTAGCTATGGTGCTGGCTCCTACGAGCAGTACTTC. It is translated as CASSFSYGAGSYEQYF.

This clone occurred a few times. This sequence joins TRBV30 and TRBJ1-1; D is unresolved. V lost 5 bases, J lost 7 bases, and 11 bases lay in between. This CDR3 is built from 11 residues. Germline V gene lookup returns CDR1 GTSNPN and CDR2 SVGIG (reference sequence). CDR3 in amino acids: CAWSGRNEAFF. The CDR3 DNA follows: TGTGCCTGGTCAGGACGAAATGAAGCTTTCTTT.

The CDR3 nucleotides read TGTGCCAGCAGCCCCGGAGCCCGGGGACACTACGAGCAGTACTTC. Translating gives CASSPGARGHYEQYF. This chain connects TRBV11-2 to TRBJ2-7; weak D call: TRBD1 (6 bases). Trimming took off 5 bases at V and 3 bases at J, with 17 bases between the two ends. The CDR3 has 15 residues. In germline, CDR1 is SGHAT, CDR2 FQNNGV.

This clone was seen ten or more times. The chain joins TRBV9 to TRBJ2-6, with D possibly being TRBD1 (6 bases). Germline loops: CDR1 SGDLS, CDR2 YYNGEE. V was cut by 3 bases and J by 0 bases, with 22 bases left in between. This CDR3 is built from 20 residues. The CDR3 nucleotides are TGTGCCAGCAGCGGCGGACAGCGGTCCCCGGTCCCCTCTGGGGCCAACGTCCTGACTTTC. It specifies CASSGGQRSPVPSGANVLTF.

This clone was seen ten or more times. The J gene is TRBJ1-1, the V gene TRBV19, with TRBD1 as a possible D gene (6 bases). This CDR3 is built from 14 residues. V was trimmed by 2 bases and J by 7 bases, leaving 14 bases between them. CDR1 and CDR2 (germline): LNHDA, SQIVND (reference sequence). The CDR3 sequence: CASSIPGVKDEAFF. In nucleotides, the CDR3 is TGTGCCAGTAGTATACCAGGGGTTAAGGATGAAGCTTTCTTT.

This clone was recorded many times. The sample holds other DNA sequences that translate to the same CDR3. The chain recombines TRBV24-1 with TRBJ1-2, with no clear D. The CDR3 is 11 amino acids. Looked up from germline, CDR1 is KGHDR and CDR2 is SFDVKD. V was cut by 2 bases and J by 7 bases, with 4 bases left in between. In DNA form, the CDR3 reads TGTGCCACCAGTGATTCAAGTGGCTACACCTTC. Translating gives CATSDSSGYTF.

V and J are TRBV5-6 and TRBJ2-3, with D possibly TRBD1 on 6 matching bases. The length of the CDR3 is 15 residues. Trimming removed 2 bases at V and 2 bases at J, with 12 bases between. The germline CDR1 and CDR2 sequences are SGHDT and YYEEEE. CDR3 DNA: TGTGCCAGCAGCTTCGGCAGGGGCCCCACAGATACGCAGTATTTT. It yields the protein CASSFGRGPTDTQYF.

This clone was recorded many times. The chain is built from TRBV28 and TRBJ1-4; D gene ambiguous. Per germline, CDR1 MDHEN and CDR2 SYDVKM. This CDR3 contains 14 residues. Between the trimmed V and J ends, which lost 3 bases and 1 base, there was a span of 6 bases. For the CDR3, the DNA is TGTGCCAGCAGTTTGTGGTTAACTAATGAAAAACTGTTTTTT. Its protein product is CASSLWLTNEKLFF.

This clone was seen repeatedly, ten times or more. The same CDR3 arises from other DNA sequences in this sample as well. The rearrangement joins TRBV4-1 to TRBJ2-5, with D hard to call. The length of the CDR3 is 16 residues. Deletions cut 0 bases from V and 4 bases from J, with 15 bases between. The germline CDR1 and CDR2 sequences are MGHRA and YSYEKL. The CDR3 region has the DNA TGCGCCAGCAGCCAAGATCCCGCGTGGGATGGAGAGACCCAGTACTTC. This translates into CASSQDPAWDGETQYF.

The CDR3 DNA reads as TGTGCCAGCAGCCCCGAAGCGGGAGGCTGGGATACGCAGTATTTT. Protein: CASSPEAGGWDTQYF. V usage is TRBV7-7 and J usage is TRBJ2-3; TRBD2 aligns across 9 bases. The germline V gene encodes CDR1 SSHAT and CDR2 FNYEAQ (reference sequence). Unmatched junction bases numbered 9, after V lost 5 bases and J lost 6 bases. This CDR3 comprises 15 residues.

The table lists this clone with many counts. This sequence joins TRBV30 and TRBJ1-2; 7 bases map to TRBD1. Per germline, CDR1 GTSNPN and CDR2 SVGIG (reference sequence). Losses at the gene ends were 2 bases for V and 0 bases for J; bases not matched to a gene: 6. The CDR3 length is 15 residues. The CDR3 here is CAWSSPGTANYGYTF. The CDR3 nucleotides read TGTGCCTGGAGTTCTCCCGGGACAGCTAACTATGGCTACACCTTC.

This clone was counted many times. This rearrangement joins TRBV2 to TRBJ1-2, with 8 positions matching TRBD1. CDR3 length equals 14 residues. Unmatched junction bases numbered 10, after V lost 5 bases and J lost 8 bases. The germline V gene encodes CDR1 SNHLY and CDR2 FYNNEI. The CDR3 nucleotides are TGTGCCAGCAGTCCTCAGACAGGGGTAAGCGGCTACACCTTC. Translation: CASSPQTGVSGYTF.

This clone was seen repeatedly, ten times or more. This chain joins TRBV19 and TRBJ1-5; D may be TRBD1 (5 bases). CDR1 and CDR2 from the germline V gene are LNHDA and SQIVND (reference sequence). The V gene lost 10 bases and the J gene lost 3 bases, with 16 bases spanning the gap. CDR3 size: 14 residues. CDR3 residues: CATRDFHYNQPQHF. The CDR3 DNA follows: TGTGCCACTAGGGACTTCCACTACAATCAGCCCCAGCATTTT.